This T cell receptor beta chain was obtained from a study of shared clonotypes between healthy human individuals. At the level of the study: Three plates were used per donor for CD4 naive, three for CD4 memory, two for CD8 naive and one for CD8 memory. General study findings and limits: Larger estimated richness was generally recorded for naive subsets relative to memory subsets. The sampled material consisted only of blood, and tissue repertoires are likely to differ.

Of note for this clone: The antigen is not known.

Across several immunoSEQ plates, the genomic DNA of each subset was split evenly. Repertoires were generated with immunoSEQ multiplex PCR, while TCRdb's copy carries only in-frame clones and drops some. Of some 2,100,000 clones in the sample, roughly 91% were seen once. Naive CD8 cells comprised CD45RO-negative, CCR7-positively selected cells, excluding terminally differentiated effector memory CD45RA+ cells. The CDR3 covers 18 residues. V lost 0 bases and J lost 1, with 16 bases in between. Germline loops: CDR1 GTSNPN, CDR2 SVGIG (reference sequence). The sequenced sample was naive CD8+ T cells from PBMCs. This chain joins TRBV30 and TRBJ2-6; no firm D call. This receptor was taken from a young man in good health. Some clones in this sample may be carry-over from other donors' samples. The CDR3 here is CAWSVLVNPLSGANVLTF. DNA of the CDR3: TGTGCCTGGAGTGTACTGGTTAATCCCCTTTCTGGGGCCAACGTCCTGACTTTC.